These 2 T cell receptor beta chains share one sample of origin, sequenced in a study of PD-L1 blockade in urothelial cancer. Indicated time point: pretreatment peripheral blood. TCRdb keeps only in-frame clones here, not all; method: immunoSEQ multiplex PCR. Of roughly 95,000 clones in the sample, around 87% were seen once. The source material was PBMCs, sampled around atezolizumab (anti-PD-L1) treatment. The receptors were gathered from a man aged 60 to 75 with urothelial cancer.

The V call is TRBV5-4, the J call TRBJ2-3; 12 nucleotides agree with TRBD2. Germline V gene lookup returns CDR1 SGHNT and CDR2 YYREEE (reference sequence). CDR3 length equals 14 residues. The J segment lost 7 bases and the V segment lost 9 bases, leaving 9 bases of the junction unmatched. CDR3 nucleotide sequence: TGTGCCACTTATCTAGCGGGGGGGGGAAATACGCAGTATTTT. Translated: CATYLAGGGNTQYF.

CDR3 in DNA: TGCGCCAGCAGCTTGGAGCCAGGTCAGCCCCAGCATTTT. It translates to CASSLEPGQPQHF. The rearrangement links TRBV5-1 to TRBJ1-5, with no clear D. The CDR3 length is 13 residues. Germline V gives CDR1 SGHRS, CDR2 YFSETQ. The ends were cut back, 0 bases at V and 6 bases at J, with 7 bases in the middle.